This T cell receptor beta chain originates from a study of technical replicates of blood from a few donors (dated 2017 in TCRdb). The library was prepared using the immunoSEQ multiplex PCR assay. TCRdb limited this immuneACCESS table to in-frame rearrangements with V and J called. A share of clones is missing; checked studies link under half to unresolved V genes, and the rest is unexplained. This sample has 98,000 or so clones in its table, and approximately 94% of those were observed once. Of the sample, 0.2% to 0.25% falls within the top ten clones. For this clone: Its antigen is not yet known. One base away there is no much larger clone; base qualities are not given.

Including the terminal cysteine and phenylalanine, the CDR3 comprises 17 residues. Only the CDR3 portion is preserved as DNA: 51 bases, with reading frame beginning at the first base. Deletion took 5 bases off V and 4 bases off J, with a span of 22 bases between the germline ends. Looking up the germline V gene yields CDR1 SGHVS and CDR2 FQNEAQ. Material for sequencing was T cells isolated from PBMCs. This sequence was found in a human donor in good health. The sequence joins TRBV7-8 to TRBJ2-3; the D gene is perhaps TRBD2, from 7 matching bases. For the CDR3, the sequence is CASSPTALRGAADTQYF. The sequenced DNA is TGTGCCAGCAGCCCGACTGCCCTACGGGGGGCAGCAGATACGCAGTATTTT.